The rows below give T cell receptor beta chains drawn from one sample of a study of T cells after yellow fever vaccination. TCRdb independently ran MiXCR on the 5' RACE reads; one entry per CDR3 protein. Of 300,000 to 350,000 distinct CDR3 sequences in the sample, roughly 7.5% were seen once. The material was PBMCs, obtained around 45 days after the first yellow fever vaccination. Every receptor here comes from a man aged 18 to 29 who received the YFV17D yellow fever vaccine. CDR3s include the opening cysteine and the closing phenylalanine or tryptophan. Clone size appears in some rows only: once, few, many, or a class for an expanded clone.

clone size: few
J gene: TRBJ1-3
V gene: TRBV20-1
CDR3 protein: CSARKGFGNTIYF

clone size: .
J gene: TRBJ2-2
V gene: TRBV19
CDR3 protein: CASSAGLANTGELFF

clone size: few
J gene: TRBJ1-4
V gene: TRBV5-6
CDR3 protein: CASSGAGAVSYEKLFF

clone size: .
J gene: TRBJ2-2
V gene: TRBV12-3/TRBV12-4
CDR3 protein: CASSVDRAGELFF

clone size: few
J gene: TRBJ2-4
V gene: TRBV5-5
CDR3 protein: CASSNDGSKNIQYF

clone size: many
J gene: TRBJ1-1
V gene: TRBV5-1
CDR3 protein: CASSQTANTEAFF

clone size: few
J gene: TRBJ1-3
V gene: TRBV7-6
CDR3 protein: CATTTGQGAGNTIYF

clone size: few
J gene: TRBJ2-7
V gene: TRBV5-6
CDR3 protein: CASSARGGFTSGEQYF

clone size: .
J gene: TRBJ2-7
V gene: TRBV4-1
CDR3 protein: CASSQGDVYEQYF

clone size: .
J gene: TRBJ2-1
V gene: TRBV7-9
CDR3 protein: CASSLRVFEQFF

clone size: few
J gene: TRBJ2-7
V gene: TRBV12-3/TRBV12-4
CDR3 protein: CASSLGLAGPYEQYF

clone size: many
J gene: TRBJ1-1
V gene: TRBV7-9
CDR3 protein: CASSVRTGTEAFF

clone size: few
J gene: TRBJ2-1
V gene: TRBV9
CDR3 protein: CASSYSHPGTSGNEQFF

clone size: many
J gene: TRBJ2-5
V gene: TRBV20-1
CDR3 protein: CSARDGAGGQETQYF

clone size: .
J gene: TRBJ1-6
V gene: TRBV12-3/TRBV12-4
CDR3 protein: CASSFDGSSYNSPLHF

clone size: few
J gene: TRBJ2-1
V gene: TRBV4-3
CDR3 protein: CASSQDGLGEQFF

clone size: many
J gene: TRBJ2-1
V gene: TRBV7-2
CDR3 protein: CASSQDRGWNEQFF

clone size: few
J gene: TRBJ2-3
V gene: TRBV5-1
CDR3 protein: CASSLPGESTDTQYF

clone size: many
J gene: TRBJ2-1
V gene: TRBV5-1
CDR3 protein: CASSSGGGAYNEQFF

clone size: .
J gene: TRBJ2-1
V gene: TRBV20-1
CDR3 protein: CSARQRGGLYAEQFF

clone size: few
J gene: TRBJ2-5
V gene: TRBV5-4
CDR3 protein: CASSFGGARAEETQYF

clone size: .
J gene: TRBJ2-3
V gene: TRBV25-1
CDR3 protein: CASSESPRGLAGGLTTDTQYF

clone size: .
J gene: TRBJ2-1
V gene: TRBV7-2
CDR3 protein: CASSIPGLVYEQFF

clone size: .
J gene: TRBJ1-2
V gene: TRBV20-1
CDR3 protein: CSARDAGGGYTF

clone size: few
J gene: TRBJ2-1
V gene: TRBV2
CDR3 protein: CATHGLEGPNEQFF

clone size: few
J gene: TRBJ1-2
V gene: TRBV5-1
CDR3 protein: CASREDSYYGYTF